This T cell receptor (beta chain) was recovered during a study of identical twins. CDR3 length: 15 amino acids. Germline assignment: CDR1 MDHEN and CDR2 SYDVKM. A remark on this clonotype: Its antigen is undetermined. The junction differs from germline at one of its ends, possibly a read error.

TCRdb passed the 5' RACE reads through MiXCR, listing each CDR3 protein once. The sample has about 1.7 million distinct CDR3 sequences, under 35% seen once. Overall study findings and caveats: The models systematically underestimated how much out-of-frame TCR alpha was shared in monozygotic twins.

The sequenced material came from cord blood. The genes are TRBV28 and TRBJ2-1; 10 bases are shared with TRBD2. The receptor was derived from a newborn girl in good health. CDR3 region: CVSGSSGSSYNEQFF. CDR3 nucleotides: TGTGTCAGCGGATCTAGCGGGAGCTCCTACAATGAGCAGTTCTTC.